One sample yielded the 20 T cell receptor beta chains listed below, sequenced in a study of cytomegalovirus exposure and HLA in healthy donors. Use of 60 Vbeta and 13 Jbeta primers characterized the PCR. Assay used: immunoSEQ multiplex PCR; TCRdb lists only in-frame clones, some missing. The sample comprises about 190,000 clones, 84% of which are singletons, and about 0.24% rests with the top ten. The material sequenced was PBMCs. These receptors originate from a boy aged 5-17 years in good health and CMV-seronegative.

The chain employs TRBV4-3 and TRBJ2-7; D is unresolved. The CDR3 is 13 amino acids. V was cut by 0 bases and J by 7 bases, with 10 bases left in between. Germline V CDR1 and CDR2: LGHNA, YSLEER. This CDR3 is CASSQELRREQYF. CDR3 coding DNA: TGCGCCAGCAGCCAAGAATTGCGGCGGGAGCAGTACTTC.

The V and J genes are TRBV7-9 and TRBJ1-3; D gene ambiguous. The CDR3 covers 15 residues. V was cut by 0 bases and J by 1 base, with 7 bases left in between. Germline V gene sequence: CDR1 SEHNR, CDR2 FQNEAQ (reference sequence). The CDR3 sequence is CASSLAQASGNTIYF. The CDR3 coding sequence is TGTGCCAGCAGCTTAGCGCAGGCTTCTGGAAACACCATATATTTT.

The V gene is TRBV4-1, the J gene TRBJ1-3; TRBD1 matches at 8 bases. CDR1 and CDR2 (germline): MGHRA, YSYEKL. This CDR3 region has 15 residues. Trimming took 3 bases from V and 4 from J; bases not matched to a gene: 5. CDR3: CASSHRTGFGNTIYF. The CDR3 DNA follows: TGCGCCAGCAGCCATAGGACAGGGTTCGGAAACACCATATATTTT.

The chain recombines TRBV2 with TRBJ1-1; a possible D gene is TRBD1 (6 bases). CDR1 and CDR2 from the germline V gene are SNHLY and FYNNEI. This CDR3 contains 17 residues. The V gene lost 5 bases and the J gene lost 0 bases, with 19 bases spanning the gap. The CDR3 loop is CASSSLTGTFVNTEAFF. The CDR3 coding sequence is TGTGCCAGCAGTTCGCTAACAGGGACCTTTGTGAACACTGAAGCTTTCTTT.

The V gene is TRBV5-1, the J gene TRBJ2-1; TRBD2 matches 8 bases. The CDR3 totals 16 residues. Germline V gene sequence: CDR1 SGHRS, CDR2 YFSETQ. Unmatched junction bases numbered 4, after V lost 0 bases and J lost 2 bases. CDR3 nucleotide sequence: TGCGCCAGCAGCTTGGGCACTAGCGGACCCTACAATGAGCAGTTCTTC. The encoded protein is CASSLGTSGPYNEQFF.

This clone was seen once. The chain carries TRBV6-6 and TRBJ1-3; 9 bases agree with TRBD1. Germline-derived CDR1 and CDR2 are MNHNY and SVGAGI (reference sequence). CDR3 length: 16 amino acids. V lost 6 bases and J lost 2; bases outside the gene matches: 8. The CDR3: CASSPDRGITGNTIYF. In DNA form, the CDR3 reads TGTGCCAGCAGCCCCGACAGGGGGATTACTGGAAACACCATATATTTT.

The gene calls are TRBV19 and TRBJ2-1; weak D call: TRBD2 (7 bases). CDR1 and CDR2 (germline): LNHDA, SQIVND (reference sequence). V was shortened by 1 base and J by 0 bases, with 13 bases between the two germline ends. The CDR3 has 17 amino acids. CDR3 nucleotide sequence: TGTGCCAGTAGTATAGGGGGAGGGGGGGGCTCCTACAATGAGCAGTTCTTC. Its protein product is CASSIGGGGGSYNEQFF.

The chain employs TRBV2 and TRBJ1-2; 8 bases are shared with TRBD1. Germline CDR1 reads SNHLY; CDR2 reads FYNNEI. Trimming cost V 7 bases and J 1 base; bases outside gene matches: 2. CDR3 size: 13 residues. This CDR3 reads CASTGGLNYGYTF. Here the CDR3 DNA reads TGTGCCAGCACAGGGGGCCTTAACTATGGCTACACCTTC.

The chain links TRBV30 to TRBJ1-5, with D tentatively TRBD1 (5 bases). The V gene lost 2 bases and the J gene lost 7 bases, with 12 bases spanning the gap. The CDR3 consists of 13 residues. Germline V lookup: CDR1 GTSNPN, CDR2 SVGIG (reference sequence). Here the CDR3 DNA reads TGTGCCTGGAGTCAGGGAGGTGGGCAGCCCCAGCATTTT. Protein sequence: CAWSQGGGQPQHF.

V gene TRBV5-5 combines with J gene TRBJ1-6; D gene unclear. The CDR3 is 15 amino acids. Per germline, CDR1 SGHKS and CDR2 YYEKEE (reference sequence). Deletions cut 0 bases from V and 3 bases from J, with 7 bases between. This CDR3 reads CASSLVENYNSPLHF. The CDR3 DNA sequence: TGTGCCAGCAGCTTGGTGGAGAACTATAATTCACCCCTCCACTTT.

This sequence joins TRBV6-5 and TRBJ1-6; tentatively, D is TRBD1 (5 bases). V lost 6 bases and J 9 bases, leaving 15 bases between the germline ends. The CDR3 totals 14 residues. Germline V gene sequence: CDR1 MNHEY, CDR2 SVGAGI. The CDR3 sequence: CASSALGGFSPLHF. CDR3 DNA: TGTGCCAGCAGCGCCCTGGGGGGATTTTCACCCCTCCACTTT.

V is TRBV5-6 and J is TRBJ1-3; D might be TRBD1 (6 bases). The CDR3 totals 14 residues. Germline V lookup: CDR1 SGHDT, CDR2 YYEEEE. Trimming took 2 bases from V and 3 from J, leaving 9 bases between them. The CDR3 DNA reads as TGTGCCAGCAGCTTACAGGGTGGTGGAAACACCATATATTTT. Its translation: CASSLQGGGNTIYF.

This chain joins TRBV20-1 and TRBJ2-7; D not certain. V dropped 6 bases and J dropped 2 bases, with 8 bases sitting between them. This CDR3 comprises 11 residues. Per the germline V gene, CDR1 is DFQATT and CDR2 is SNEGSKA (reference sequence). CDR3 sequence (DNA): TGCAGTGCCTTCTCTACCTACGAGCAGTACTTC. Amino acids: CSAFSTYEQYF.

The rearrangement links TRBV2 to TRBJ1-6; no clear D. The CDR3 covers 14 residues. Germline-derived CDR1 and CDR2 are SNHLY and FYNNEI. V was pared by 4 bases and J by 6 bases, with 10 bases between. Written as DNA, the CDR3 is TGTGCCAGCAGTGGAGGCCAGTCTAATTCACCCCTCCACTTT. Translated: CASSGGQSNSPLHF. Variable domain in full (rest from reference TRBV2 and TRBJ1-6): EPEVTQTPSHQVTQMGQEVILRCVPISNHLYFYWYRQILGQKVEFLVSFYNNEISEKSEIFDDQFSVERPDGSNFTLKIRSTKLEDSAMYFCASSGGQSNSPLHFGNGTRLTVT.

V usage is TRBV9 and J usage is TRBJ1-3, with 7 bases aligning to TRBD1. From germline, CDR1 is SGDLS and CDR2 YYNGEE. This CDR3 spans 16 amino acids. J gave up 3 bases and V 3 bases, and 9 bases lay outside the gene matches. The CDR3, as DNA: TGTGCCAGCAGCGCGTGGGACAGAGAACTTGGAAACACCATATATTTT. This translates into CASSAWDRELGNTIYF.

Of note for this clone: A read error may produce the germline difference seen at one junction end. V and J are TRBV6-6 and TRBJ2-1; D may be TRBD2 (6 bases). CDR1 and CDR2 (germline): MNHNY, SVGAGI (reference sequence). The CDR3 spans 12 residues. Here the CDR3 reads CASSYSPGEELF. The CDR3 nucleotides read TGTGCCAGCAGTTACTCGCCGGGGGAAGAACTCTTC.

V and J are TRBV9 and TRBJ2-2; 7 nucleotides agree with TRBD1. The CDR3 is 15 amino acids. After removal of 4 bases from V and 5 bases from J, the junction contained 8 bases not matched to a gene. From germline, CDR1 is SGDLS and CDR2 YYNGEE. CDR3 protein: CASSPHRGRTGELFF. In DNA, the CDR3 is TGTGCCAGCAGCCCACACAGGGGAAGAACCGGGGAGCTGTTTTTT.

The table lists this clone with a count of one. The chain is built from TRBV19 and TRBJ1-5; 10 bases are shared with TRBD1. Looked up from germline, CDR1 is LNHDA and CDR2 is SQIVND (reference sequence). Germline trimming cut 3 bases from V and 5 bases from J; bases unmatched to any gene: 7. The CDR3 is 16 residues long. CDR3 protein: CASSIGTGEPHQPQHF. In nucleotides, the CDR3 is TGTGCCAGTAGTATTGGGACAGGGGAGCCCCATCAGCCCCAGCATTTT.

V usage is TRBV5-1 and J usage is TRBJ1-2; D ambiguous. There are 17 residues in the CDR3. CDR1 is SGHRS, CDR2 YFSETQ, per germline. Trimming took 1 base from V and 3 from J, leaving 19 bases between them. The CDR3 region has the DNA TGCGCCAGCAGCTTGAGGCCGGGTCTCCACCCCGACTATGGCTACACCTTC. This encodes CASSLRPGLHPDYGYTF.

This clone was counted once. The V call is TRBV10-3, the J call TRBJ1-5; possibly TRBD1 for D (5 bases). V was pared by 3 bases and J by 2 bases, with 5 bases between. This CDR3 has 13 amino acids. Per germline, CDR1 ENHRY and CDR2 SYGVKD. CDR3 amino acids: CAISEGGNQPQHF. As DNA, the CDR3 is TGTGCCATCAGTGAAGGGGGCAATCAGCCCCAGCATTTT.